The entry below describes one TCR beta chain. The protocol was immunoSEQ multiplex PCR, while the TCRdb copy is restricted to in-frame clones and leaves out a portion. The sample records some 120,000 clones, roughly 94% being singletons. The sample is drawn from a study of siplizumab effects on memory and regulatory T cells. The CDR3 covers 16 residues. Germline V gene lookup returns CDR1 KGHSH and CDR2 LQKENI. V lost 0 bases to trimming and J lost 4 bases, with 15 bases between them. Input material: non-Treg CD4+ T cells sorted from blood. The receptor was isolated from a human donor in good health. The chain carries TRBV18 and TRBJ1-1, with a weak D call TRBD1 (5 bases). The CDR3 here is CASSPPFPGEGTEAFF. Here the CDR3 DNA reads TGTGCCAGCTCACCACCTTTCCCGGGGGAGGGCACTGAAGCTTTCTTT.